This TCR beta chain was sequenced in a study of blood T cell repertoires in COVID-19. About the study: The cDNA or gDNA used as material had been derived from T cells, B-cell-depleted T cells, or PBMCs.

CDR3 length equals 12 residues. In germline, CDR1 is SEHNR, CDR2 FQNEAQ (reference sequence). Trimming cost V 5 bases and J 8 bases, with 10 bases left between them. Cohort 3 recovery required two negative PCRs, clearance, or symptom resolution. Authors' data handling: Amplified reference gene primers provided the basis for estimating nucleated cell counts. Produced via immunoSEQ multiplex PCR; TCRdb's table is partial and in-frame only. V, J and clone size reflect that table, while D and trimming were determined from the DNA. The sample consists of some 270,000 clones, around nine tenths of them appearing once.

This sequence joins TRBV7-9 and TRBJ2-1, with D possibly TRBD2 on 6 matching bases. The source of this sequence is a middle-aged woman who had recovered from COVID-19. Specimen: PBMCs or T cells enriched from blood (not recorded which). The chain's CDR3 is CASSRTIDEQFF. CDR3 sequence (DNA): TGTGCCAGCAGCAGGACTATTGATGAGCAGTTCTTC.